A single sample gave rise to the 24 T cell receptor beta chains below, sequenced in a study of T cells in Graves' hyperthyroidism and ophthalmopathy. TCR beta CDR3 regions were amplified from RNA transcripts. TCR CDR3 underwent first-round RT-PCR with the HTBI primer set. TCRdb re-derived calls from the multiplex PCR reads in MiXCR, one entry per CDR3 protein. Among hundreds of thousands of distinct CDR3 sequences listed, around 20% were seen once. Sequenced: blood. The source of these receptors is a man aged 30-40 years with Graves' ophthalmopathy.

This clonotype occurred a few times. V and J are TRBV5-1 and TRBJ2-5; the match to TRBD2 covers 11 bases. Germline CDR1 and CDR2: SGHRS and YFSETQ. The J segment lost 1 base and the V segment lost 0 bases, leaving 5 bases of the junction unmatched. This CDR3 has 17 residues. The CDR3, as DNA: TGCGCCAGCAGCTTGGCCATAGCGGGAGGGCCCCAAGAGACCCAGTACTTC. Translation: CASSLAIAGGPQETQYF.

This clonotype was counted only a few times. The chain links TRBV15 to TRBJ1-1, with a weak D call TRBD1 (6 bases). The V gene's germline CDR1 is LNHNV and CDR2 YYDKDF (reference sequence). The CDR3 extends over 15 amino acids. The V gene lost 3 bases and the J gene lost 0 bases, with 11 bases spanning the gap. The CDR3 region has the DNA TGTGCCACCAGCAGGCAGGGGTTCATGAACACTGAAGCTTTCTTT. Translation: CATSRQGFMNTEAFF. Drawing the rest from reference TRBV15 and TRBJ1-1, the complete variable domain is DAMVIQNPRYQVTQFGKPVTLSCSQTLNHNVMYWYQQKSSQAPKLLFHYYDKDFNNEADTPDNFQSRRPNTSFCFLDIRSPGLGDTAMYLCATSRQGFMNTEAFFGQGTRLTVV.

This clonotype was seen repeatedly, ten times or more. The chain uses TRBV10-1 and TRBJ1-1; D ambiguous. V lost 1 base, J lost 4 bases, and 4 bases lay in between. The CDR3 consists of 12 residues. Germline V CDR1 and CDR2: WNHNN, SYGVQD (reference sequence). DNA of the CDR3: TGCGCCAGCAGTGAGTGGGGCACTGAAGCTTTCTTT. Amino acid sequence: CASSEWGTEAFF.

The chain is built from TRBV28 and TRBJ1-3, with D unclear. The CDR3 extends over 12 amino acids. Germline CDR1 and CDR2: MDHEN and SYDVKM. V lost 8 bases and J lost 0, with 5 bases in between. CDR3 protein: CASGRSGNTIYF. DNA of the CDR3: TGTGCCAGCGGTCGCTCTGGAAACACCATATATTTT.

The chain combines TRBV6-6 with TRBJ1-5, with D hard to call. Trimming stripped 0 bases from V and 3 bases from J, with 9 bases between. CDR3 length: 15 residues. Germline loops: CDR1 MNHNY, CDR2 SVGAGI (reference sequence). In DNA, the CDR3 is TGTGCCAGCAGTTACTCGAGAGGGCCCAATCAGCCCCAGCATTTT. It is translated as CASSYSRGPNQPQHF.

This clonotype was counted between two and nine times. J is TRBJ1-2 and V is TRBV13; D is perhaps TRBD1 (6 bases). There are 15 residues in the CDR3. CDR1 and CDR2 from the germline V gene are PRHDT and FYEKMQ (reference sequence). V gave up 5 bases and J gave up 0 bases, with 13 bases separating them. This CDR3 reads CASSKTGAANYGYTF. CDR3 in DNA: TGTGCCAGCAGCAAGACAGGAGCAGCTAACTATGGCTACACCTTC.

This clonotype appeared many times. This chain links TRBV27 with TRBJ1-5; D perhaps matches TRBD1 (6 bases). The CDR3 contains 14 residues. The V gene's germline CDR1 is MNHEY and CDR2 SMNVEV (reference sequence). The V gene lost 5 bases and the J gene lost 3 bases, with 11 bases spanning the gap. CDR3: CASSPQGYNQPQHF. The CDR3 DNA follows: TGTGCCAGCAGTCCACAGGGTTACAATCAGCCCCAGCATTTT.

This clonotype was found a few times. The CDR3 region is CSARDWGTGTYEQYF. CDR3 nucleotide sequence: TGCAGTGCTAGAGATTGGGGGACAGGTACCTACGAGCAGTACTTC. The chain links TRBV20-1 to TRBJ2-7, with 8 bases lining up with TRBD1. Trimming at V came to 0 bases and at J to 2 bases, leaving 6 bases not matched to a gene. The CDR3 sequence is 15 residues long. The germline CDR1 and CDR2 sequences are DFQATT and SNEGSKA (reference sequence).

This clonotype came up many times. The V gene is TRBV2, the J gene TRBJ2-2; no reliable D call. Per the germline V gene, CDR1 is SNHLY and CDR2 is FYNNEI. The CDR3 covers 13 residues. V lost 6 bases and J lost 5, with 10 bases in between. The CDR3 DNA follows: TGTGCCAGCAGCCCTCAACGTACCGGGGAGCTGTTTTTT. Translated: CASSPQRTGELFF.

This clonotype occurred a few times. The chain has TRBV6-1 and TRBJ2-7, with no clear D. Germline V gives CDR1 MNHNS, CDR2 SASEGT. Trimming removed 5 bases at V and 2 bases at J, with 13 bases between. The CDR3 spans 14 residues. The CDR3 spells CASSPLVAAYEQYF. For the CDR3, the DNA is TGTGCCAGCAGTCCCCTCGTGGCGGCCTACGAGCAGTACTTC.

This sequence joins TRBV6-1 and TRBJ2-5; TRBD1 might be the D (6 bases). Germline V gene data show CDR1 as MNHNS and CDR2 as SASEGT. V lost 6 bases, J lost 6 bases, and 11 bases lay in between. This CDR3 has 12 residues. The CDR3, as DNA: TGTGCCAGCAGGATGAGGGGGAAGACCCAGTACTTC. Translated: CASRMRGKTQYF.

In this sample, this clonotype turned up once. A read error may produce the germline difference seen at one junction end. The chain joins TRBV2 to TRBJ2-7, with D unclear. Germline values: CDR1 SNHLY, CDR2 FYNNEI. The CDR3 runs to 12 residues. CDR3: CASTLTGYERYF. The CDR3 DNA is TGTGCCAGCACGTTGACTGGCTACGAGCGGTACTTC. The whole variable domain, filled in from reference TRBV2 and TRBJ2-7, reads EPEVTQTPSHQVTQMGQEVILRCVPISNHLYFYWYRQILGQKVEFLVSFYNNEISEKSEIFDDQFSVERPDGSNFTLKIRSTKLEDSAMYFCASTLTGYERYFGPGTRLTVT.

The CDR3 DNA reads as TGTGCCAGCAAATTTTCCGGGGACGGCTCCTACGAGCAGTACTTC. It yields the protein CASKFSGDGSYEQYF. This chain uses TRBV6-2 or TRBV6-3 with TRBJ2-7; the D call may be TRBD1 or TRBD2 (5 bases each). V lost 7 bases to trimming and J lost 0 bases, with 16 bases between them. This CDR3 region has 15 residues. CDR1 and CDR2 from the germline V gene are MNHEY and SVGEGT.

This clonotype was detected ten times or more. CDR3 DNA sequence: TGCAGTGCTAGACCAAGACAGGGTCCCTCCTACGAGCAGTACTTC. It codes for CSARPRQGPSYEQYF. The chain has TRBV20-1 and TRBJ2-7; 7 positions agree with TRBD1. Trimming removed 2 bases from V and 0 bases from J; junction bases left unmatched: 7. The CDR3 consists of 15 residues. Germline V CDR1 and CDR2: DFQATT, SNEGSKA (reference sequence).

The sample holds a few counts of this clonotype. CDR3 in DNA: TGTGCCAGCACAAACTCCGACAGGGCTGACACCTTC. It codes for CASTNSDRADTF. The chain is built from TRBV7-9 and TRBJ1-2, with TRBD1 identical over 7 bases. The junction had 11 bases not matched to a gene; V was cut back by 7 bases and J by 12 bases. The CDR3 spans 12 residues. CDR1 SEHNR and CDR2 FQNEAQ come from the germline V gene (reference sequence).

V and J are TRBV4-1 and TRBJ2-6; TRBD1 agrees at 12 bases. The CDR3 totals 21 residues. Germline CDR1 reads MGHRA; CDR2 reads YSYEKL. V was clipped by 3 bases and J by 0 bases; unmatched bases: 12. The CDR3 loop is CASSQEGQGALVGSGANVLTF. For the CDR3, the DNA is TGCGCCAGCAGCCAGGAGGGACAGGGGGCGCTGGTGGGCTCTGGGGCCAACGTCCTGACTTTC.

This clonotype was seen at least ten times. The CDR3 spells CASSLFSTGNTEAFF. As DNA, the CDR3 is TGTGCCAGCAGTTTATTTTCTACAGGGAACACTGAAGCTTTCTTT. The chain combines TRBV28 with TRBJ1-1; D perhaps matches TRBD1 (5 bases). Trimming stripped 1 base from V and 1 base from J, with 10 bases between. This CDR3 has 15 residues. Germline CDR1 reads MDHEN; CDR2 reads SYDVKM.

The genes are TRBV27 and TRBJ1-4; a weak D match, TRBD1 (6 bases). V gave up 6 bases and J gave up 0 bases, with 11 bases separating them. The germline V gene encodes CDR1 MNHEY and CDR2 SMNVEV (reference sequence). The CDR3 consists of 15 residues. In DNA form, the CDR3 reads TGTGCCAGCAGGAAAGGGACAACAACTAATGAAAAACTGTTTTTT. Protein sequence: CASRKGTTTNEKLFF. The full variable domain, its missing parts supplied by reference TRBV27 and TRBJ1-4, is EAQVTQNPRYLITVTGKKLTVTCSQNMNHEYMSWYRQDPGLGLRQIYYSMNVEVTDKGDVPEGYKVSRKEKRNFPLILESPSPNQTSLYFCASRKGTTTNEKLFFGSGTQLSVL.

This clonotype was detected many times. The chain is built from TRBV2 and TRBJ2-5; 10 bases align to TRBD1. Germline loops: CDR1 SNHLY, CDR2 FYNNEI. The V gene end was trimmed by 6 bases and the J gene end by 5 bases; junction bases not matched to a gene: 15. The CDR3 totals 17 residues. This CDR3 reads CASSQTTMTGGEETQYF. DNA of the CDR3: TGTGCCAGCAGCCAAACAACGATGACAGGGGGCGAGGAGACCCAGTACTTC.

This clonotype was observed many times. The genes are TRBV10-3 and TRBJ2-7, with D perhaps matching TRBD2 (6 bases). The CDR3 covers 13 residues. Trimming stripped 3 bases from V and 1 base from J, with 7 bases between. Germline V CDR1 and CDR2: ENHRY, SYGVKD. CDR3 protein: CAISDGGSYEQYF. For the CDR3, the DNA is TGTGCCATCAGTGACGGAGGGTCCTACGAGCAGTACTTC.

The gene calls are TRBV19 and TRBJ1-1, with a tentative D call TRBD1 (6 bases). V gave up 4 bases and J gave up 1 base, with 25 bases separating them. The germline V gene encodes CDR1 LNHDA and CDR2 SQIVND (reference sequence). The CDR3 is 19 residues long. This CDR3 is CASSTITLGGAYRNTEAFF. DNA for the CDR3: TGTGCCAGTAGTACGATCACCCTTGGGGGGGCGTATAGGAACACTGAAGCTTTCTTT.

In regard to this clonotype: This likely comes from a read error, as the CDR3 has no conserved phenylalanine or tryptophan at its end. CDR3 sequence: CASRSQGTSNNEQFI. The CDR3 nucleotides read TGTGCCAGCAGATCCCAAGGGACTTCTAACAATGAGCAGTTCATC. The V gene is TRBV2, the J gene TRBJ2-1, with D perhaps matching TRBD2 (6 bases). Deletions cut 6 bases from V and 5 bases from J, with 17 bases between. The germline V gene has CDR1 SNHLY and CDR2 FYNNEI. The CDR3 loop spans 15 amino acids.

This clonotype was recorded many times. The chain employs TRBV5-5 and TRBJ1-1; D gene uncertain. Looked up from germline, CDR1 is SGHKS and CDR2 is YYEKEE (reference sequence). V was clipped by 3 bases and J by 1 base, with 13 bases between them. The CDR3 loop spans 15 amino acids. The CDR3 DNA sequence: TGTGCCAGCAGCTCCTACGGGGTTACGAACACTGAAGCTTTCTTT. Its translation: CASSSYGVTNTEAFF.

This chain connects TRBV20-1 to TRBJ2-1, with D maybe TRBD2 (6 bases). Germline V gene lookup returns CDR1 DFQATT and CDR2 SNEGSKA (reference sequence). CDR3 length: 14 residues. V gave up 4 bases and J gave up 5 bases, with 15 bases separating them. The CDR3 region has the DNA TGCAGTGCTACCAGCGGGCAAGCCCACAATGAGCAGTTCTTC. It specifies CSATSGQAHNEQFF.